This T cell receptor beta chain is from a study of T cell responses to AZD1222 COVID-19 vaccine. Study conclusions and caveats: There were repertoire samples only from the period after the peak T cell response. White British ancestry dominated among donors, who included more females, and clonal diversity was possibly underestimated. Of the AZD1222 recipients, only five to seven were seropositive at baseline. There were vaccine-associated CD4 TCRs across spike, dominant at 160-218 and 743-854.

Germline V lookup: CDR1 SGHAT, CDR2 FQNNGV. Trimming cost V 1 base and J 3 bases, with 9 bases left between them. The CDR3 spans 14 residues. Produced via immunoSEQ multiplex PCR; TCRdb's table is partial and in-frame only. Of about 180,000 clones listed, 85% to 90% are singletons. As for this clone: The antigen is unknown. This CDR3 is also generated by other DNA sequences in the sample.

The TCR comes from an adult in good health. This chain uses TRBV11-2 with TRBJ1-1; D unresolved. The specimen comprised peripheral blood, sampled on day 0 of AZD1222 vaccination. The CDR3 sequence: CASSLAGGYTEAFF. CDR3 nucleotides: TGTGCCAGCAGCTTAGCCGGAGGGTACACTGAAGCTTTCTTT.